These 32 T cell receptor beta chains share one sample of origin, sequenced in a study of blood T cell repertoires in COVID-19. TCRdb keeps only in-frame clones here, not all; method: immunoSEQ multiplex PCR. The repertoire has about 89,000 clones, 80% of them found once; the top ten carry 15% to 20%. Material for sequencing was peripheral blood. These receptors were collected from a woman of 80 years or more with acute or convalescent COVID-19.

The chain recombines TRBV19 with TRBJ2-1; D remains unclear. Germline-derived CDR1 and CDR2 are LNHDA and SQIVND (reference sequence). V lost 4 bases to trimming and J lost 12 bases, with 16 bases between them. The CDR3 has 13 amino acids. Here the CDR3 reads CASSTALSLWQFF. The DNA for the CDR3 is TGTGCCAGTAGTACCGCCTTAAGCCTGTGGCAGTTCTTC.

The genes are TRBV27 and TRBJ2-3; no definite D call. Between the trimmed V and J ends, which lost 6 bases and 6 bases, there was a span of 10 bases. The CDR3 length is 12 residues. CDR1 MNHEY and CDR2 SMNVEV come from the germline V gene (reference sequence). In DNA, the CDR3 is TGTGCCAGCAGCAACACACCGGATACGCAGTATTTT. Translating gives CASSNTPDTQYF.

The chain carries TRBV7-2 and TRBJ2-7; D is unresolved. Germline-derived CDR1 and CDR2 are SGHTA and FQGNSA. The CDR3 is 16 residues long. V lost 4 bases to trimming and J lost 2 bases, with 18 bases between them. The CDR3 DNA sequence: TGTGCCAGCAGCTCGAGGTCCGGAACCCCCGCCTACGAGCAGTACTTC. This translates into CASSSRSGTPAYEQYF.

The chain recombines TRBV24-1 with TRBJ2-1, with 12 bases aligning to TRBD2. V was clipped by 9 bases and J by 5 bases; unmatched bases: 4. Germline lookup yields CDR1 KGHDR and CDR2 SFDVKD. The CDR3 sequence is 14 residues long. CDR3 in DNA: TGTGCCACCCAAAGGACTAGCGGGGACAATGAGCAGTTCTTC. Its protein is CATQRTSGDNEQFF.

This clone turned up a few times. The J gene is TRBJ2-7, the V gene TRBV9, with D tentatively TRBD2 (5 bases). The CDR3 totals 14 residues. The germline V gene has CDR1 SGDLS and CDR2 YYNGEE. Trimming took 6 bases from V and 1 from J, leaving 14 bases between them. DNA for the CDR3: TGTGCCAGCACCCCCGGGGTAATGTCCTACGAGCAGTACTTC. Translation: CASTPGVMSYEQYF.

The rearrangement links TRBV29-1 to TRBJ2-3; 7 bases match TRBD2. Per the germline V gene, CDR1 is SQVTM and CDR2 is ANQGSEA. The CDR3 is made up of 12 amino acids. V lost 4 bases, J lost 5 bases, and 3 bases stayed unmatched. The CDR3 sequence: CSVGAGKDTQYF. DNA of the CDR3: TGCAGCGTTGGAGCGGGGAAAGATACGCAGTATTTT.

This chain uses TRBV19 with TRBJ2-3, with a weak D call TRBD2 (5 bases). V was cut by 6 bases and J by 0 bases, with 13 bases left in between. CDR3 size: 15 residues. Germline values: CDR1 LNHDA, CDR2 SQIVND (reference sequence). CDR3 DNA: TGTGCCAGTAGGAAAGCGGCAACTAGCACAGATACGCAGTATTTT. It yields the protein CASRKAATSTDTQYF.

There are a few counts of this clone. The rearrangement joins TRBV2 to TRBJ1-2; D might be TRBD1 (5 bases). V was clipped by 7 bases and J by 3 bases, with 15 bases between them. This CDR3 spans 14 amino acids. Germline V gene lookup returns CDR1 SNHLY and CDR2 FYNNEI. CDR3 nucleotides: TGTGCCAGCAAAGGAGGAGGGGTGGACTATGGCTACACCTTC. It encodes CASKGGGVDYGYTF.

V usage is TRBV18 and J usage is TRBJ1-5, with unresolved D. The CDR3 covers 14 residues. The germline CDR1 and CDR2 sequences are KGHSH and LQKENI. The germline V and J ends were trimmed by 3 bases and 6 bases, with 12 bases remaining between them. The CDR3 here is CASSPDAGIQPQHF. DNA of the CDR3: TGTGCCAGCTCACCGGACGCCGGGATTCAGCCCCAGCATTTT.

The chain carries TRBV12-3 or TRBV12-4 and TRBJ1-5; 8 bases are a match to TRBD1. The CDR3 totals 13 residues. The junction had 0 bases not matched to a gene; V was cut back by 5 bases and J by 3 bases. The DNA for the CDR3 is TGTGCCAGCAGTCAGGGGGCCAATCAGCCCCAGCATTTT. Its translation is CASSQGANQPQHF.

The CDR3 region is CASSSREVWTGELFF. CDR3 bases: TGCGCCAGCAGCTCTCGGGAGGTATGGACCGGGGAGCTGTTTTTT. V gene TRBV5-1 combines with J gene TRBJ2-2; the match to TRBD2 covers 7 bases. This CDR3 has 15 residues. Looked up from germline, CDR1 is SGHRS and CDR2 is YFSETQ. V lost 3 bases to trimming and J lost 5 bases; unmatched junction nucleotides: 7. The whole variable domain, remainder taken from reference TRBV5-1 and TRBJ2-2, is KAGVTQTPRYLIKTRGQQVTLSCSPISGHRSVSWYQQTPGQGLQFLFEYFSETQRNKGNFPGRFSGRQFSNSRSEMNVSTLELGDSALYLCASSSREVWTGELFFGEGSRLTVL.

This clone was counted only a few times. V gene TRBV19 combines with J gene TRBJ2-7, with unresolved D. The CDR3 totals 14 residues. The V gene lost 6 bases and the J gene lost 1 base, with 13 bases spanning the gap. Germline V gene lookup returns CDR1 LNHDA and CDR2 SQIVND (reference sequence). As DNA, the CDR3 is TGTGCCAGTAGAGTCCAGTTTTCGTCCTACGAGCAGTACTTC. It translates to CASRVQFSSYEQYF.

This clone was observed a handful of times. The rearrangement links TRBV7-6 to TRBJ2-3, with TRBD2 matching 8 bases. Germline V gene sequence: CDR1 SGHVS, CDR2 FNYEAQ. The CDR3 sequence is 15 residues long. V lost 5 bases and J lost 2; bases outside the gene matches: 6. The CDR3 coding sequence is TGTGCCAGCAGCAAGGACGGGGGGGCCACAGATACGCAGTATTTT. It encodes CASSKDGGATDTQYF.

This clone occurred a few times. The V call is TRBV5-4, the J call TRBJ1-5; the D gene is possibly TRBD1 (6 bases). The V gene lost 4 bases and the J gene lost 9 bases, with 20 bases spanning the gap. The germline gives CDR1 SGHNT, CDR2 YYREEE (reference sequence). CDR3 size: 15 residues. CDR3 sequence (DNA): TGTGCCAGCAGCCCCCACGGGACAATCCCCATGCCCCAGCATTTT. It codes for CASSPHGTIPMPQHF.

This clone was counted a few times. The DNA of the CDR3 is TGTGCCAGCAGCTTAACAGGGGTGTTTCTCGCCATGGAACTTTGGGGGGCCAACGTCCTGACTTTC. Protein sequence: CASSLTGVFLAMELWGANVLTF. This rearrangement joins TRBV7-6 to TRBJ2-6, with 7 bases lining up with TRBD1. Looked up from germline, CDR1 is SGHVS and CDR2 is FNYEAQ. The CDR3 spans 22 residues. The V segment lost 2 bases and the J segment 4 bases; nucleotides outside the gene matches: 23.

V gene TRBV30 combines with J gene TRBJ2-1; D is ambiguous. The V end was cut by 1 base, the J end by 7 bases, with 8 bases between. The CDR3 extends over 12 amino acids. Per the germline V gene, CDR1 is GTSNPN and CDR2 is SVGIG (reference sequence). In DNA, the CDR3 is TGTGCCTGGAGTGGACTGAGAAATGAGCAGTTCTTC. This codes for CAWSGLRNEQFF.

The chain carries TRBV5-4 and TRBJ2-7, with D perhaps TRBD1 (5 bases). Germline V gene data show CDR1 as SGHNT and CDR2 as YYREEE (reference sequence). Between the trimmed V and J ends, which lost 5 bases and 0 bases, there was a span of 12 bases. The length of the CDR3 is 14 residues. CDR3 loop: CASRSDSSSYEQYF. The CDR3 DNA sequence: TGTGCCAGCAGGTCTGACAGTAGCTCCTACGAGCAGTACTTC.

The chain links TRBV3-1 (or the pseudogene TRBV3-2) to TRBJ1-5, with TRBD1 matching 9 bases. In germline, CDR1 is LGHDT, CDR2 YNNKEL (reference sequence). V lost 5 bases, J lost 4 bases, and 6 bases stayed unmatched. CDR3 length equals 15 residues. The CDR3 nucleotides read TGTGCCAGCAGCGCTGGGACAGGGAGAAATCAGCCCCAGCATTTT. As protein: CASSAGTGRNQPQHF.

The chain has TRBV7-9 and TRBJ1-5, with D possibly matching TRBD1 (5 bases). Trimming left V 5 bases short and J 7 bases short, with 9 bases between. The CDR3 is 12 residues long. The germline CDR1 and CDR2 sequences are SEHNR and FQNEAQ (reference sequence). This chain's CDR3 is CASSPGYQPQHF. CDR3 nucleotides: TGTGCCAGCAGCCCAGGGTACCAGCCCCAGCATTTT. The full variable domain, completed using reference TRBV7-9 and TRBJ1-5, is DTGVSQNPRHKITKRGQNVTFRCDPISEHNRLYWYRQTLGQGPEFLTYFQNEAQLEKSRLLSDRFSAERPKGSFSTLEIQRTEQGDSAMYLCASSPGYQPQHFGDGTRLSIL.

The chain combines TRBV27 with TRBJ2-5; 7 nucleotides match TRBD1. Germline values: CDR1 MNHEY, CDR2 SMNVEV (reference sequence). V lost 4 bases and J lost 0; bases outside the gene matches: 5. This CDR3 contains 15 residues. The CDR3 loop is CASSSSTGYQETQYF. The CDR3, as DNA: TGTGCCAGCAGTTCATCGACAGGGTACCAAGAGACCCAGTACTTC.

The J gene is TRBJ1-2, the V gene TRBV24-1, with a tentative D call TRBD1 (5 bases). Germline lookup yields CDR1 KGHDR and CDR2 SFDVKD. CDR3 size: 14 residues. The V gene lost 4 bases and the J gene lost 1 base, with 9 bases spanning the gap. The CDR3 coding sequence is TGTGCCACCAGTGAGGCAGGGTATAACTATGGCTACACCTTC. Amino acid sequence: CATSEAGYNYGYTF.

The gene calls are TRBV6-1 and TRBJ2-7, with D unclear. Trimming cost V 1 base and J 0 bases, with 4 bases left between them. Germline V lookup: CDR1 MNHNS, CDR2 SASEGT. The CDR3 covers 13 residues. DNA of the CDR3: TGTGCCAGCAGTGAAGGGGCCTCCTACGAGCAGTACTTC. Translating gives CASSEGASYEQYF.

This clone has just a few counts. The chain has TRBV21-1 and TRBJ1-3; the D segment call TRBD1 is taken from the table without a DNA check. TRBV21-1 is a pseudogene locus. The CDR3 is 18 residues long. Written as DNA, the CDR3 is TGTGCCAGCAGCAAAAGGGGCCAGGGAAGAGTGCCTGGAAACACCATATATTTT. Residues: CASSKRGQGRVPGNTIYF.

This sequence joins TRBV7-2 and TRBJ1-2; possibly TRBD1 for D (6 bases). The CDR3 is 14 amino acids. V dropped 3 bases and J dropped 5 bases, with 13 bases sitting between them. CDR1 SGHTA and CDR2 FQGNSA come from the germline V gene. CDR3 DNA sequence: TGTGCCAGCAGCTTTGGGGGCCGCATATATGGCTACACCTTC. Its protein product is CASSFGGRIYGYTF.

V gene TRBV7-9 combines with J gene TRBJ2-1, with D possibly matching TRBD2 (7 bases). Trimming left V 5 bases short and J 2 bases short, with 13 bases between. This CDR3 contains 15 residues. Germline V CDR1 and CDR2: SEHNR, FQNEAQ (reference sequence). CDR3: CASSPRGGTYNEQFF. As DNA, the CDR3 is TGTGCCAGCAGCCCTAGGGGGGGAACCTACAATGAGCAGTTCTTC.

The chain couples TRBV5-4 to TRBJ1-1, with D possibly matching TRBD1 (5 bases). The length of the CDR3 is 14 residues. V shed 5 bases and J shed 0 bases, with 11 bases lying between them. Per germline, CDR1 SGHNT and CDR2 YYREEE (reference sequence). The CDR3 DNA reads TGTGCCAGCAGTCCCGGGGGTATGAACACTGAAGCTTTCTTT. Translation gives CASSPGGMNTEAFF.

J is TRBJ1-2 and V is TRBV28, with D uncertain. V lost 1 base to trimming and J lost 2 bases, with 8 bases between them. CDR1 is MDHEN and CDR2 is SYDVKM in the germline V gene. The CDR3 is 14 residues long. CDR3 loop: CASSLSVENYGYTF. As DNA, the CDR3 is TGTGCCAGCAGTTTATCGGTCGAGAACTATGGCTACACCTTC.

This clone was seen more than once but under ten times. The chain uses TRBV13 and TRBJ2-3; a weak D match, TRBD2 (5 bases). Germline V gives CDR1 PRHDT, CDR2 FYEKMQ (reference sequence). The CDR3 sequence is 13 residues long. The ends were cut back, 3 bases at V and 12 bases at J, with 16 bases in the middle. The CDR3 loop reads CASSFGAGSSQYF. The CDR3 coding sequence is TGTGCCAGCAGCTTTGGCGCGGGTTCTTCCCAGTATTTT.

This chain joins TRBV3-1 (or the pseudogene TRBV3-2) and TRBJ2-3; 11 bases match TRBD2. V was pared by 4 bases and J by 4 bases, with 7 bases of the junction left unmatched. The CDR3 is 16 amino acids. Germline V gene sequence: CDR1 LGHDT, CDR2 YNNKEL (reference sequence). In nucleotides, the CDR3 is TGTGCCAGCAGCCGTATTCTAGCGGGGGGACCAGATACGCAGTATTTT. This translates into CASSRILAGGPDTQYF.

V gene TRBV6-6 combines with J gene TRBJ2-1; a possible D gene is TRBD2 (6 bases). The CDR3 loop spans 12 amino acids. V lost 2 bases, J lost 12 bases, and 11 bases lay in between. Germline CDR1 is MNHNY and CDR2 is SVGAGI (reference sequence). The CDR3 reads CASSYVGSGQFF. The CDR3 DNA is TGTGCCAGCAGTTACGTTGGTAGCGGGCAGTTCTTC.

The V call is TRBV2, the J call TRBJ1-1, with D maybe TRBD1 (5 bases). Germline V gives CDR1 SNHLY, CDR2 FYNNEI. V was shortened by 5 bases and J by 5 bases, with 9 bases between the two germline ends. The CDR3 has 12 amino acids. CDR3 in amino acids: CASSPQGTEAFF. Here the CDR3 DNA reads TGTGCCAGCAGTCCCCAGGGAACTGAAGCTTTCTTT. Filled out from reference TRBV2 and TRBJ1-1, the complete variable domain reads EPEVTQTPSHQVTQMGQEVILRCVPISNHLYFYWYRQILGQKVEFLVSFYNNEISEKSEIFDDQFSVERPDGSNFTLKIRSTKLEDSAMYFCASSPQGTEAFFGQGTRLTVV.

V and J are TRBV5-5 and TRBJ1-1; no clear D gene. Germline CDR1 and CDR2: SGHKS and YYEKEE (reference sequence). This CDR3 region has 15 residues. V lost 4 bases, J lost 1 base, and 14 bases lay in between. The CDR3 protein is CASSQTAGGNTEAFF. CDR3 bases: TGTGCCAGCAGCCAAACCGCCGGAGGGAACACTGAAGCTTTCTTT.